Presented here are 12 T cell receptor beta chains from one specimen sequenced in a study. TCRdb re-called the RT-PCR reads with MiXCR, one entry per CDR3 protein. The top ten hold around 3.3% of the sample, which has almost 700,000 distinct CDR3 sequences, 14% seen once. The sample was memory CD4+ T cells from blood. All receptors derive from a female donor in good health, serving as a healthy control.

This clonotype has a handful of counts. The chain employs TRBV24-1 and TRBJ1-5; the match to TRBD1 covers 7 bases. V shed 9 bases, J shed 7 bases, and the junction held 11 bases outside the gene matches. The CDR3 runs to 14 residues. Germline V lookup: CDR1 KGHDR, CDR2 SFDVKD. CDR3 sequence: CATSPRDSGQPQHF. The CDR3 bases are TGTGCCACCTCCCCCCGGGACAGTGGCCAGCCCCAGCATTTT.

This clonotype appeared many times. This chain connects TRBV7-9 to TRBJ2-1; 10 nucleotides agree with TRBD2. CDR1 is SEHNR and CDR2 is FQNEAQ in the germline V gene (reference sequence). This CDR3 is 16 amino acids long. Losses at the gene ends were 5 bases for V and 9 bases for J; bases not matched to a gene: 13. CDR3 sequence: CASSPELAGVGGEQFF. The CDR3 DNA sequence: TGTGCCAGCAGCCCGGAGCTAGCGGGAGTAGGTGGTGAGCAGTTCTTC.

This clonotype has a handful of counts. The gene calls are TRBV7-2 and TRBJ2-5; D is tentatively TRBD1 or TRBD2 (5 bases each). Trimming shortened V by 5 bases and J by 2 bases, and 12 bases separated the two germline ends. From germline, CDR1 is SGHTA and CDR2 FQGNSA. There are 14 residues in the CDR3. CDR3 amino acids: CASSPGPRQETQYF. CDR3 in DNA: TGTGCCAGCAGCCCGGGACCGAGACAAGAGACCCAGTACTTC.

This clonotype was detected a few times. The V call is TRBV2, the J call TRBJ2-7, with 14 bases aligning to TRBD2. The CDR3 is 16 residues long. CDR1 SNHLY and CDR2 FYNNEI come from the germline V gene. The ends lost 6 bases at V and 5 bases at J; junction bases unmatched: 9. The CDR3: CASRPQGLAGVHEQYF. In DNA, the CDR3 is TGTGCCAGCAGGCCCCAGGGACTAGCGGGAGTACACGAGCAGTACTTC.

This clonotype was picked up a small number of times. The chain uses TRBV20-1 and TRBJ2-4; weak D call: TRBD2 (6 bases). The germline V gene has CDR1 DFQATT and CDR2 SNEGSKA (reference sequence). The CDR3 is 14 residues long. V lost 6 bases and J 3 bases, leaving 15 bases between the germline ends. CDR3 nucleotides: TGCAGTGCGGAGAGCGGGTTGGGCAAAAACATTCAGTACTTC. Translating it yields CSAESGLGKNIQYF.

The genes are TRBV5-1 and TRBJ1-2; possibly TRBD1 for D (5 bases). CDR3 length: 16 residues. The V gene lost 2 bases and the J gene lost 5 bases, with 19 bases spanning the gap. From germline, CDR1 is SGHRS and CDR2 YFSETQ. The CDR3 loop reads CASSLAGAPAWYGYTF. CDR3 nucleotides: TGCGCCAGCAGCTTAGCCGGGGCGCCTGCTTGGTATGGCTACACCTTC.

This chain joins TRBV12-1 and TRBJ2-2; the table assigns TRBD2, which was not confirmed against the DNA. TRBV12-1 is reported as a pseudogene. This CDR3 spans 19 amino acids. CDR3 coding DNA: TGTGCCAGCACCGTCAAGCGGGGGGCGGAACAGGCGAACACCGGGGAGCTGTTTTTT. Translated, it gives CASTVKRGAEQANTGELFF.

The CDR3 bases are TGCGCCAGCAGCTCGGCCGTTCAGGCGAACACCGGGGAGCTGTTTTTT. This sequence encodes CASSSAVQANTGELFF. This rearrangement joins TRBV5-1 to TRBJ2-2; no clear D gene. The CDR3 is 16 residues long. CDR1 SGHRS and CDR2 YFSETQ come from the germline V gene. The germline V and J ends were trimmed by 3 bases and 0 bases, with 12 bases remaining between them.

This clonotype was found a few times. CDR3 sequence reads: CASSLIGGRVTGELFF. The CDR3 DNA reads TGTGCCAGCAGCTTAATAGGCGGGAGAGTTACCGGGGAGCTGTTTTTT. This rearrangement joins TRBV7-3 to TRBJ2-2, with 7 bases matching TRBD2. The CDR3 is made up of 16 amino acids. CDR1 is SGHTA, CDR2 FQGTGA, per germline. Trimming removed 1 base from V and 5 bases from J; junction bases left unmatched: 7.

The V and J genes are TRBV20-1 and TRBJ2-7, with TRBD1 identical over 7 bases. Germline V gene lookup returns CDR1 DFQATT and CDR2 SNEGSKA (reference sequence). The CDR3 extends over 15 amino acids. J was trimmed by 0 bases and V by 3 bases; bases with no gene match: 8. The CDR3 bases are TGCAGTGCTAGGGGAACAGGGGCATCCTCCTACGAGCAGTACTTC. It is translated as CSARGTGASSYEQYF.

Only one count was recorded for this clonotype. The rearrangement links TRBV2 to TRBJ1-6; D is possibly TRBD1 (6 bases). From germline, CDR1 is SNHLY and CDR2 FYNNEI. CDR3 length: 15 residues. V dropped 3 bases and J dropped 9 bases, with 15 bases sitting between them. CDR3 in amino acids: CASSDQGYFGSPLHF. The CDR3 DNA reads as TGTGCCAGCAGTGACCAGGGGTATTTTGGTTCACCCCTCCACTTT.

This clonotype was recorded a few times. The chain employs TRBV28 and TRBJ1-1; D gene ambiguous. The germline CDR1 and CDR2 sequences are MDHEN and SYDVKM. CDR3 length: 13 amino acids. The V end was cut by 6 bases, the J end by 5 bases, with 13 bases between. The CDR3 sequence is CASSGPLGTEAFF. CDR3 nucleotides: TGTGCCAGCAGCGGGCCCCTGGGAACTGAAGCTTTCTTT. Looking up the rest from reference TRBV28 and TRBJ1-1 gives the full variable domain: DVKVTQSSRYLVKRTGEKVFLECVQDMDHENMFWYRQDPGLGLRLIYFSYDVKMKEKGDIPEGYSVSREKKERFSLILESASTNQTSMYLCASSGPLGTEAFFGQGTRLTVV.